These 20 T cell receptor beta chains came from one sample sequenced in a study of cytomegalovirus exposure and HLA in healthy donors (dated by TCRdb to the late 2010s). The receptor library was made with the immunoSEQ multiplex PCR assay. The multiplex PCR relied on a mix of 60 forward primers for TCR Vbeta segments and 13 reverse primers for TCR Jbeta segments. The immuneACCESS repertoire file appears here via TCRdb, limited to in-frame rearrangements. These files lack a portion of the clones; in checked studies, under half of the deficit traces to unresolved V genes, and the cause of the others is not known. This sample is represented by some 120,000 clones; 65% to 75% of them were singletons. The ten largest clonotypes hold 5.8% of the sample. The sequenced sample consisted of PBMCs. These receptors were obtained from a woman aged 50 to 60 in good health and CMV-seropositive.

This rearrangement joins TRBV7-2 to TRBJ2-7; 7 nucleotides agree with TRBD1. From germline, CDR1 is SGHTA and CDR2 FQGNSA. Unmatched junction bases numbered 2, after V lost 5 bases and J lost 1 base. CDR3 length equals 13 residues. CDR3 loop: CASSPDRSYEQYF. Here the CDR3 DNA reads TGTGCCAGCAGCCCGGACAGGTCCTACGAGCAGTACTTC.

This chain connects TRBV5-1 to TRBJ1-2, with a weak D call TRBD1 (6 bases). Trimming removed 1 base at V and 6 bases at J, with 10 bases between. This CDR3 is 13 amino acids long. In germline, CDR1 is SGHRS, CDR2 YFSETQ. As DNA, the CDR3 is TGCGCCAGCAGCTTGAACAGGGTGGATGGCTACACCTTC. Translated, it gives CASSLNRVDGYTF. Full variable domain (missing parts from reference TRBV5-1 and TRBJ1-2): KAGVTQTPRYLIKTRGQQVTLSCSPISGHRSVSWYQQTPGQGLQFLFEYFSETQRNKGNFPGRFSGRQFSNSRSEMNVSTLELGDSALYLCASSLNRVDGYTFGSGTRLTVV.

The chain is built from TRBV2 and TRBJ2-6; D is perhaps TRBD1 (5 bases). CDR1 SNHLY and CDR2 FYNNEI come from the germline V gene. This CDR3 has 13 amino acids. Trimming took 7 bases from V and 5 from J, leaving 9 bases between them. The DNA of the CDR3 is TGTGCCAGCACCCAGGGCTGGGCCAACGTCCTGACTTTC. Translating it yields CASTQGWANVLTF.

V is TRBV29-1 and J is TRBJ2-7; possible D gene TRBD1, 6 bases. In germline, CDR1 is SQVTM, CDR2 ANQGSEA. V gave up 6 bases and J gave up 2 bases, with 11 bases separating them. The CDR3 contains 12 residues. The CDR3 protein is CSVLTGPYEQYF. DNA for the CDR3: TGCAGCGTCTTGACAGGTCCCTACGAGCAGTACTTC.

As regards this clone: The same CDR3 arises from other DNA sequences in this sample as well. The gene calls are TRBV6-4 and TRBJ2-3, with 9 bases identical to TRBD2. CDR1 and CDR2 from the germline V gene are MRHNA and SNTAGT. The CDR3 runs 15 residues. J gave up 6 bases and V 0 bases, and 4 bases lay outside the gene matches. The CDR3 coding sequence is TGTGCCAGCAGTGACTCGGCGGGGGGGCGGGATACGCAGTATTTT. Amino acid sequence: CASSDSAGGRDTQYF.

The chain uses TRBV4-1 and TRBJ1-5, with 9 bases identical to TRBD1. Trimming cost V 1 base and J 6 bases; bases outside gene matches: 13. There are 18 residues in the CDR3. Germline CDR1 is MGHRA and CDR2 is YSYEKL. The chain's CDR3 is CASSQAGTGYYQGQPQHF. CDR3 in DNA: TGCGCCAGCAGCCAAGCCGGGACAGGGTACTATCAAGGTCAGCCCCAGCATTTT.

The rearrangement links TRBV6-5 to TRBJ1-2; D is uncertain. Trimming removed 0 bases from V and 4 bases from J, with 6 bases in between. This CDR3 contains 13 residues. Germline V gene data show CDR1 as MNHEY and CDR2 as SVGAGI. The CDR3 loop reads CASSYSRVYGYTF. The CDR3 coding sequence is TGTGCCAGCAGTTACTCGAGGGTCTATGGCTACACCTTC.

This clone was counted a few times. The V gene is TRBV5-4, the J gene TRBJ2-2; the match to TRBD1 covers 7 bases. V shed 5 bases and J 1 base; nucleotides not matched to a gene: 8. Germline-derived CDR1 and CDR2 are SGHNT and YYREEE (reference sequence). This CDR3 comprises 16 residues. The CDR3 DNA reads TGTGCCAGCAGACGAGGGACAGCCAGGAACACCGGGGAGCTGTTTTTT. As protein: CASRRGTARNTGELFF. Combining the CDR3 with reference TRBV5-4 and TRBJ2-2 gives the whole variable domain ETGVTQSPTHLIKTRGQQVTLRCSSQSGHNTVSWYQQALGQGPQFIFQYYREEENGRGNFPPRFSGLQFPNYSSELNVNALELDDSALYLCASRRGTARNTGELFFGEGSRLTVL.

The chain is built from TRBV2 and TRBJ1-4; the match to TRBD1 covers 8 bases. The ends lost 8 bases at V and 7 bases at J; junction bases unmatched: 6. The CDR3 is 13 amino acids. CDR1 is SNHLY, CDR2 FYNNEI, per germline. DNA of the CDR3: TGTGCCAGCGGAACAGGGGGTGGTGAAAAACTGTTTTTT. Translating gives CASGTGGGEKLFF.

V and J are TRBV27 and TRBJ1-6; 10 nucleotides align to TRBD1. The CDR3 is 14 residues long. V was clipped by 4 bases and J by 10 bases; unmatched bases: 4. Germline values: CDR1 MNHEY, CDR2 SMNVEV (reference sequence). The CDR3 DNA is TGTGCCAGCAGTTCCGGGACAGGGGACTCACCCCTCCACTTT. Its protein product is CASSSGTGDSPLHF.

This sequence joins TRBV6-1 and TRBJ2-7, with D tentatively TRBD2 (5 bases). The V gene's germline CDR1 is MNHNS and CDR2 SASEGT. The CDR3 has 15 amino acids. Trimming took 7 bases from V and 1 from J, leaving 17 bases between them. This CDR3 reads CASKPPEGRSYEQYF. DNA of the CDR3: TGTGCCAGCAAACCCCCTGAGGGCAGATCCTACGAGCAGTACTTC.

The chain combines TRBV2 with TRBJ2-3; tentative D call: TRBD2 (5 bases). This CDR3 has 15 amino acids. The germline gives CDR1 SNHLY, CDR2 FYNNEI. The germline V and J ends were trimmed by 5 bases and 2 bases, with 14 bases remaining between them. CDR3 in amino acids: CASSPQGLNTDTQYF. The DNA for the CDR3 is TGTGCCAGCAGTCCTCAAGGACTCAACACAGATACGCAGTATTTT.

On this clone itself: This sequence is one base from a far larger clone and is likely a read error. Other DNA sequences in this specimen translate into the identical CDR3. This chain uses TRBV5-4 with TRBJ1-1, with TRBD1 matching over 10 bases. The CDR3 spans 16 residues. In germline, CDR1 is SGHNT, CDR2 YYREEE (reference sequence). This chain's CDR3 is CASSLDRGRRDTEAFF. The CDR3 DNA reads TGTGCCAGCAGCCTAGACAGGGGGCGGCGAGACACTGAAGCTTTCTTC.

The CDR3: CASSKTSGGLNEQFF. CDR3 sequence (DNA): TGCGCCAGCAGCAAGACTAGCGGGGGTTTGAATGAGCAGTTCTTC. The gene calls are TRBV5-1 and TRBJ2-1, with 12 bases matching TRBD2. The V segment lost 4 bases and the J segment 7 bases; nucleotides outside the gene matches: 6. The CDR3 is 15 residues long. CDR1 is SGHRS, CDR2 YFSETQ, per germline. Full variable domain (remainder filled in from reference TRBV5-1 and TRBJ2-1): KAGVTQTPRYLIKTRGQQVTLSCSPISGHRSVSWYQQTPGQGLQFLFEYFSETQRNKGNFPGRFSGRQFSNSRSEMNVSTLELGDSALYLCASSKTSGGLNEQFFGPGTRLTVL.

The rearrangement joins TRBV12-5 to TRBJ2-1, with D possibly TRBD2 on 6 matching bases. From germline, CDR1 is LGHNT and CDR2 FRNRAP. The CDR3 spans 14 residues. Trimming cost V 7 bases and J 4 bases, with 14 bases left between them. The CDR3 sequence: CASALERVYNEQFF. CDR3 nucleotides: TGTGCTAGTGCCCTCGAGCGGGTATACAATGAGCAGTTCTTC.

This clone came up once. The chain recombines TRBV13 with TRBJ1-2; D possibly corresponds to TRBD1 (5 bases). This CDR3 is built from 14 residues. Germline V gives CDR1 PRHDT, CDR2 FYEKMQ (reference sequence). Trimming took off 3 bases at V and 2 bases at J, with 10 bases between the two ends. CDR3 nucleotide sequence: TGTGCCAGCAGCTTCGAGTCAGGGAACTATGGCTACACCTTC. Encoded protein: CASSFESGNYGYTF.

As regards this clone: Germline is not matched at one junction end, which may reflect a read error. The rearrangement links TRBV7-7 to TRBJ2-7, with a possible D match to TRBD2 (7 bases). The CDR3 spans 15 residues. Germline V gene sequence: CDR1 SSHAT, CDR2 FNYEAQ (reference sequence). The CDR3 nucleotides are TGTGCTAGCAGCTTAAGGGAGGGGGACACCTACGAGCAGTACTTC. This translates into CASSLREGDTYEQYF.

The chain employs TRBV6-5 and TRBJ2-3; a possible D gene is TRBD2 (5 bases). The germline V and J ends were trimmed by 7 bases and 2 bases, with 10 bases remaining between them. Germline values: CDR1 MNHEY, CDR2 SVGAGI. The CDR3 covers 13 residues. CDR3 DNA: TGTGCCAGCACCGACTACACCACAGATACGCAGTATTTT. It translates to CASTDYTTDTQYF.

V is TRBV5-6 and J is TRBJ1-6, with a weak D call TRBD1 (6 bases). This CDR3 contains 14 residues. From germline, CDR1 is SGHDT and CDR2 YYEEEE. Trimming pared 0 bases from V and 8 bases from J, leaving 9 bases between. The CDR3 DNA reads TGTGCCAGCAGCTTGGGGCCAGGGGATTCACCCCTCCACTTT. Its translation: CASSLGPGDSPLHF. The entire variable domain, with the rest obtained from reference TRBV5-6 and TRBJ1-6, is as follows: DAGVTQSPTHLIKTRGQQVTLRCSPKSGHDTVSWYQQALGQGPQFIFQYYEEEERQRGNFPDRFSGHQFPNYSSELNVNALLLGDSALYLCASSLGPGDSPLHFGNGTRLTVT.

The chain has TRBV5-4 and TRBJ2-7; the D gene is possibly TRBD1 (5 bases). Per germline, CDR1 SGHNT and CDR2 YYREEE (reference sequence). The ends were cut back, 9 bases at V and 5 bases at J, with 21 bases in the middle. This CDR3 is 14 amino acids long. The CDR3 sequence is CATSVGREVHEQYF. The DNA of the CDR3 is TGTGCCACATCCGTGGGGCGCGAGGTCCACGAGCAGTACTTC.